The present T cell receptor beta chain was sequenced within a study of identical twins. Germline values: CDR1 SNHLY, CDR2 FYNNEI. With 4 bases clipped from V and 5 bases from J, the junction kept 7 bases outside the gene matches. The CDR3 has 17 residues. Template switching (which added a universal primer site) was used, and cDNA carried unique molecular identifiers. One entry per CDR3 protein, called by TCRdb with MiXCR from the 5' RACE reads. The table includes 310,000 or so distinct CDR3 sequences, 7.5% to 9.5% detected once. Overall study findings and caveats: Shared out-of-frame alpha sequences (those common to twins) showed excess low generation probability. Within cord blood, abundant beta clonotypes carried fewer insertions, but memory repertoires showed no such trend.

Ten or more counts support this clonotype. Its antigen is not identified. These same records also appear under a second study, on yellow fever vaccine responses in identical twins.

J is TRBJ2-1 and V is TRBV2; 14 bases fit TRBD2. This clonotype was sampled from a woman between 18 and 29 years old in good health. Sequencing was done on a sample of CD8+ T cells sorted from blood. The CDR3, as DNA: TGTGCCAGCAGTGCCCCGGGACTAGCGGGAGCGAACAATGAGCAGTTCTTC. This gives the protein CASSAPGLAGANNEQFF.